This TCR beta chain appears in the sequencing data of a study of circulating and synovial CD4+ cells in juvenile arthritis. Whole-study findings and limits: Bulk blood CD4 repertoires were more diverse than these.

As for this clone: Its antigen is undetermined.

Losses at the gene ends were 0 bases for V and 0 bases for J; bases not matched to a gene: 12. This CDR3 contains 19 residues. Germline values: CDR1 SGHKS, CDR2 YYEKEE (reference sequence). Measured with immunoSEQ multiplex PCR; TCRdb has only the in-frame clones, and not every one. The repertoire includes under 35,000 clones, just under 97% of them detected once, and under 0.2% sits in the top ten. Sequenced material: CD4+ T cells from blood. This TCR was recovered from a human donor with juvenile idiopathic arthritis. The chain joins TRBV5-5 to TRBJ1-5; 7 bases fit TRBD1. CDR3 sequence: CASSLGGGWLEVSNQPQHF. The CDR3 region has the DNA TGTGCCAGCAGCTTGGGAGGGGGCTGGCTAGAAGTTAGCAATCAGCCCCAGCATTTT.